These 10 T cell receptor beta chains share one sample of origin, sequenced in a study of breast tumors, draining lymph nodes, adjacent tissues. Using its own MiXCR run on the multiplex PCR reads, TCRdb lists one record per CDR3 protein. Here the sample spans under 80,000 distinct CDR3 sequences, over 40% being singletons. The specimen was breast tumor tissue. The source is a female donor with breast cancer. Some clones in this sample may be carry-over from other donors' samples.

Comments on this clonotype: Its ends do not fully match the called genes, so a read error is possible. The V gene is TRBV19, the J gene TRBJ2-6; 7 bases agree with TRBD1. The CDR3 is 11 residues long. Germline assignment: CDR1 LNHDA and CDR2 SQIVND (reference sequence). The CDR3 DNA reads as TGTGCCAGTAGTACCCGACAGGGAGTTGCTTTC. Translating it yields CASSTRQGVAF. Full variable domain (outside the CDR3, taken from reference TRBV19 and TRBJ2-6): DGGITQSPKYLFRKEGQNVTLSCEQNLNHDAMYWYRQDPGQGLRLIYYSQIVNDFQKGDIAEGYSVSREKKESFPLTVTSAQKNPTAFYLCASSTRQGVAFGAGSRLTVL.

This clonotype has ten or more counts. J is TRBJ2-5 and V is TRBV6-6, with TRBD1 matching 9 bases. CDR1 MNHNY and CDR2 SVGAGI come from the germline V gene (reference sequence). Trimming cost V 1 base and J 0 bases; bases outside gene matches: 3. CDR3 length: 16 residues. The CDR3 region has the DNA TGTGCCAGCAGTTACTTCGGGACAGGGAACCAAGAGACCCAGTACTTC. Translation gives CASSYFGTGNQETQYF.

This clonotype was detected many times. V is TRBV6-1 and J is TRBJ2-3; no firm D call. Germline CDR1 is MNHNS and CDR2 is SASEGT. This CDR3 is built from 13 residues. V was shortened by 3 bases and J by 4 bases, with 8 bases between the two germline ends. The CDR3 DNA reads TGTGCCAGCAGTGATCCAGCCCCAGATACGCAGTATTTT. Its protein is CASSDPAPDTQYF.

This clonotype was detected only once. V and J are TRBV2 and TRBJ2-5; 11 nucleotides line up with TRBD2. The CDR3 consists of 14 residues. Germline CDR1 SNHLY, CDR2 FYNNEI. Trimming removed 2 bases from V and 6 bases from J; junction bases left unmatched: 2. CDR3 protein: CASSETSGRQTQYF. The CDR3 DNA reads TGTGCCAGCAGTGAAACTAGCGGGAGACAGACCCAGTACTTC.

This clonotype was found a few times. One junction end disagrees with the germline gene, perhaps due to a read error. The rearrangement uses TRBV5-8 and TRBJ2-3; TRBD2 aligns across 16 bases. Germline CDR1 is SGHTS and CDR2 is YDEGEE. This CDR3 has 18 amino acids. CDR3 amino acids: CASSSGLAGGRATDTQYF. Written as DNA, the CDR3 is TGTGCCAGCAGCTCGGGACTAGCGGGGGGGCGCGCCACAGATACGCAGTATTTC.

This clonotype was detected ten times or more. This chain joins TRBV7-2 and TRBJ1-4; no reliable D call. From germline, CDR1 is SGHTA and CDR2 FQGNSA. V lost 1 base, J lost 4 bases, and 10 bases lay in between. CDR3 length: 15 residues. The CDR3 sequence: CASSLDPRLNEKLFF. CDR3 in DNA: TGTGCCAGCAGCTTAGACCCACGTCTTAATGAAAAACTGTTTTTT.

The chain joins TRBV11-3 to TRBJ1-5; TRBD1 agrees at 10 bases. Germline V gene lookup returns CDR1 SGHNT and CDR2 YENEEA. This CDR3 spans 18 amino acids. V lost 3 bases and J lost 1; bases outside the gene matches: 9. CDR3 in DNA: TGTGCCAGCAGCTTGGGACAGGGGCGATTTACGAGCAATCAGCCCCAGCATTTT. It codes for CASSLGQGRFTSNQPQHF.

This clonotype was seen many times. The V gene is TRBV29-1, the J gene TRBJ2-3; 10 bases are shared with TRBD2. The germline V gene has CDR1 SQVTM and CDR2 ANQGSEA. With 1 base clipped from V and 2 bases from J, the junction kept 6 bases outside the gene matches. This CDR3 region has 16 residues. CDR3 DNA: TGCAGCGTTGAAGGGGTAGCGGGAGGCCTCACAGATACGCAGTATTTT. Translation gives CSVEGVAGGLTDTQYF.

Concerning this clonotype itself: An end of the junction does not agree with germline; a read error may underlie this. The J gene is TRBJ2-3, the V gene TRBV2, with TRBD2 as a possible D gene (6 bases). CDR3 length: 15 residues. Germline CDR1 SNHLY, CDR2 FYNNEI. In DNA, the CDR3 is TGTGCCAGCAGTGAGCGCGGGGATAGCACTGATACGCAGTATTTT. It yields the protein CASSERGDSTDTQYF.

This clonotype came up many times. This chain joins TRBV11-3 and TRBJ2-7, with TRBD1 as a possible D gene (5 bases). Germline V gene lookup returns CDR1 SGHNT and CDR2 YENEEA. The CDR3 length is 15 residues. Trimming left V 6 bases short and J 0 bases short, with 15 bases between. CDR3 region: CASSADSLFSYEQYF. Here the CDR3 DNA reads TGTGCCAGCAGTGCCGACAGTCTATTCTCCTACGAGCAGTACTTC.